This TCR beta chain comes out of a study of T cell responses to AZD1222 COVID-19 vaccine. At the level of the study: Samples with a second dose at about 4 or about 12 weeks were pooled together.

Details on this clone: Its antigen is unidentified.

V gave up 6 bases and J gave up 4 bases, with 13 bases separating them. This CDR3 has 14 amino acids. CDR1 and CDR2 (germline): MNHEY, SVGEGT. Overall study findings and caveats: There were mostly white British donors and more females than males, and clonal diversity was possibly underestimated. Mapped onto spike, vaccine-associated CD4 TCRs spanned it and were dominant at 160-218 and 743-854.

The method was immunoSEQ multiplex PCR; TCRdb's version includes in-frame clones alone and lacks a portion of them. The sample lists approximately 140,000 clones; more than 85% were seen once. The sequenced sample was peripheral blood, obtained on day 0 of AZD1222 vaccination. The rearrangement links TRBV6-2 or TRBV6-3 to TRBJ2-4, with D unresolved. This TCR derives from an adult in good health. CDR3 sequence (DNA): TGTGCCAGCAGCGGTGACGGTATTAAAAACATTCAGTACTTC. This gives the protein CASSGDGIKNIQYF.